This TCR beta chain was profiled in a study of T-cell memory formation after mild COVID-19. The CDR3 covers 16 residues. The trim removed 1 base at V and 4 bases at J, leaving 9 bases unmatched. Germline values: CDR1 MGHRA, CDR2 YSYEKL. TCRdb used MiXCR to reprocess the 5' RACE reads, holding one entry per CDR3 protein. The table includes about 120,000 distinct CDR3 sequences, approximately 21% detected once. In its sample, this clonotype was seen many times. V usage is TRBV4-1 and J usage is TRBJ2-5, with 7 bases fitting TRBD1. The TCR originated in a man aged 18 to 30 who had mild COVID-19 (a few samples of this study predate the infection). Cell type and time point are not known. Sequences were obtained from PBMCs or a T cell subset sorted from them (not recorded which). The CDR3: CASSQGIQGWRETQYF. The CDR3, as DNA: TGCGCCAGCAGCCAAGGAATACAGGGGTGGAGAGAGACCCAGTACTTC.